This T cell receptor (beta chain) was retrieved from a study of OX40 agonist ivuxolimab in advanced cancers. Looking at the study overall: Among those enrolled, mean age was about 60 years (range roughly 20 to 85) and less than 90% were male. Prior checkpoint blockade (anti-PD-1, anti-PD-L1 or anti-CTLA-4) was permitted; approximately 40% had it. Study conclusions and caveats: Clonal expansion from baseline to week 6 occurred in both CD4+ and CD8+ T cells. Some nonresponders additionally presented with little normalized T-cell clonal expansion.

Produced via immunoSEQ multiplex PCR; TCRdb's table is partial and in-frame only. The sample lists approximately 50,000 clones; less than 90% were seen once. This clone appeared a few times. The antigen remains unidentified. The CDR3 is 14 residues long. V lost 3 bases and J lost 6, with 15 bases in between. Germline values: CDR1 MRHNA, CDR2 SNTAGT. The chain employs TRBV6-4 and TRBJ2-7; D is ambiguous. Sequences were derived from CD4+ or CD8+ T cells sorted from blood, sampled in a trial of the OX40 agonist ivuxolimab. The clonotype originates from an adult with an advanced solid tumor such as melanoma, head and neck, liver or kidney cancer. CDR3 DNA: TGTGCCAGCAGTGATGGTTTAGCTTCTTCCGAGCAGTACTTC. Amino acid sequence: CASSDGLASSEQYF.